This T cell receptor (beta chain) was sequenced for a study of identical twins. Study-wide results and limits: Models underestimated TCR alpha sharing (out-of-frame) in monozygotic twins.

TCRdb recomputed calls from the 5' RACE reads with MiXCR, one row per CDR3 protein. The sample holds under 500,000 distinct CDR3 sequences, over 11% seen once. This clonotype was recorded a few times. The antigen remains unidentified. This CDR3 is 15 amino acids long. V lost 4 bases and J 5 bases, leaving 15 bases between the germline ends. The germline V gene has CDR1 MNHEY and CDR2 SVGAGI. The sample also formed part of further work on yellow fever vaccine responses in identical twins.

The chain carries TRBV6-5 and TRBJ1-5, with TRBD1 as a possible D gene (6 bases). This clonotype was obtained from a woman aged 18-29 years in good health. Material: CD4+ T cells sorted from blood. CDR3 DNA: TGTGCCAGCAGTTTAAGCCGGGACAACTATCAGCCCCAGCATTTT. As protein: CASSLSRDNYQPQHF.